The source of this TCR beta chain is a study of T cell responses to AZD1222 COVID-19 vaccine. Study results and caveats: Only six individuals given AZD1222 were seropositive at baseline.

Germline loops: CDR1 SGHRS, CDR2 YFSETQ. The trim removed 0 bases at V and 5 bases at J, leaving 6 bases unmatched. This CDR3 contains 15 residues. Note on this clone: The antigen is not known.

Only in-frame clones appear in the TCRdb table, and some are missing; sequencing was by immunoSEQ multiplex PCR. The table lists 90,000 to 140,000 clones, 75% to 90% of them singletons. The origin of this receptor is an adult who received the AZD1222 COVID-19 vaccine. This rearrangement joins TRBV5-1 to TRBJ2-7; 9 bases are a match to TRBD1. The material was peripheral blood, obtained 28 days after the second AZD1222 dose. CDR3 region: CASSLVTGGVHEQYF. CDR3 nucleotide sequence: TGCGCCAGCAGCTTGGTGACAGGGGGTGTACACGAGCAGTACTTC. The full variable domain, in which reference TRBV5-1 and TRBJ2-7 provide the parts outside the CDR3, is KAGVTQTPRYLIKTRGQQVTLSCSPISGHRSVSWYQQTPGQGLQFLFEYFSETQRNKGNFPGRFSGRQFSNSRSEMNVSTLELGDSALYLCASSLVTGGVHEQYFGPGTRLTVT.